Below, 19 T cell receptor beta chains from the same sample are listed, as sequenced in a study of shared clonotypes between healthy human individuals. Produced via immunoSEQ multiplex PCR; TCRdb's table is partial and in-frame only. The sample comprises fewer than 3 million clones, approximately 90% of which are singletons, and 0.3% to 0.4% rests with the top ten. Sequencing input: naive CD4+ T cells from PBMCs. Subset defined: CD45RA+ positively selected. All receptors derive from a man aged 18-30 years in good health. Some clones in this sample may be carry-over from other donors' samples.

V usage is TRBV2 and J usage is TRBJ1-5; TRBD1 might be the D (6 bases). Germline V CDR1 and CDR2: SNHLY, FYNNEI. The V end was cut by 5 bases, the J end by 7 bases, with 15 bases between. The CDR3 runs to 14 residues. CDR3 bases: TGTGCCAGCAGTAGCAGGGGAGACAGGCAGCCCCAGCATTTT. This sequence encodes CASSSRGDRQPQHF. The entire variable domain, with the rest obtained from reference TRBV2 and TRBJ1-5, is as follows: EPEVTQTPSHQVTQMGQEVILRCVPISNHLYFYWYRQILGQKVEFLVSFYNNEISEKSEIFDDQFSVERPDGSNFTLKIRSTKLEDSAMYFCASSSRGDRQPQHFGDGTRLSIL.

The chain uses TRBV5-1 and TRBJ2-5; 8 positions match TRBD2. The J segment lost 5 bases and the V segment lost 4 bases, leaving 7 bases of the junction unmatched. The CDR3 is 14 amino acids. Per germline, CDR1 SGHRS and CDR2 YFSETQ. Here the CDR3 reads CASSRSGSGETQYF. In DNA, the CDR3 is TGCGCCAGCAGCCGAAGCGGGAGCGGGGAGACCCAGTACTTC.

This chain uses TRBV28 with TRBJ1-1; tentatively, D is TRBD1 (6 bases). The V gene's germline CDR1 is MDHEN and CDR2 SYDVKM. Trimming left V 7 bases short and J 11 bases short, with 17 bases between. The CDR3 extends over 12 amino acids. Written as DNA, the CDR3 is TGTGCCAGCAAAGTGGCCCCAGGGGCGGCTTTCTTT. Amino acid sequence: CASKVAPGAAFF.

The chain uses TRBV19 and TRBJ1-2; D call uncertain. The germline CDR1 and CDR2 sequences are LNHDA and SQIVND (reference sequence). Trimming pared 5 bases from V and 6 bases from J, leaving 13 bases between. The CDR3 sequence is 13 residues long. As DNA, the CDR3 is TGTGCCAGTAGTCCGGAGGTCGGCGATGGCTACACCTTC. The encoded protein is CASSPEVGDGYTF. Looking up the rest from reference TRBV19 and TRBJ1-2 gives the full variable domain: DGGITQSPKYLFRKEGQNVTLSCEQNLNHDAMYWYRQDPGQGLRLIYYSQIVNDFQKGDIAEGYSVSREKKESFPLTVTSAQKNPTAFYLCASSPEVGDGYTFGSGTRLTVV.

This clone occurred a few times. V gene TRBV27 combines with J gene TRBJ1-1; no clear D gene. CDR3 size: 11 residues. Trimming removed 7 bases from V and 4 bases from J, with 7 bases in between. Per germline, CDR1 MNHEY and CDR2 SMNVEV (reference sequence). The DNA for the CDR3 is TGTGCCAGCACCTCGGGCACTGAAGCTTTCTTT. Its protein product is CASTSGTEAFF.

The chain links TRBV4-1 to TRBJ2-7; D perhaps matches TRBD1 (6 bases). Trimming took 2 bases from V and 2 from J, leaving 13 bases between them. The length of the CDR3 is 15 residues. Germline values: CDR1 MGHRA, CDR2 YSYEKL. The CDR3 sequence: CASSQPQGSPYEQYF. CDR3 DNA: TGCGCCAGCAGCCAACCACAGGGTTCACCCTACGAGCAGTACTTC.

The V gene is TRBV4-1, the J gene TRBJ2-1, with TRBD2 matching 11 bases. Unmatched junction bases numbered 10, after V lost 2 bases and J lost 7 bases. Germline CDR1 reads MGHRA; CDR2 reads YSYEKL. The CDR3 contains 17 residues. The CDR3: CASSQPWGSGRGNEQFF. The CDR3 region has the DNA TGCGCCAGCAGCCAACCCTGGGGTAGCGGGAGGGGAAATGAGCAGTTCTTC.

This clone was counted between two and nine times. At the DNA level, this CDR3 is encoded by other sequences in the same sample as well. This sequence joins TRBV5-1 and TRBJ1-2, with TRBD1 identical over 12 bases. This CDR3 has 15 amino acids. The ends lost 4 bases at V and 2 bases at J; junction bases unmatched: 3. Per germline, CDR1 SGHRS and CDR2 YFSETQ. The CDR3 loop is CASSPGTGGNYGYTF. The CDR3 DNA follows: TGCGCCAGCAGCCCCGGGACAGGGGGCAACTATGGCTACACCTTC.

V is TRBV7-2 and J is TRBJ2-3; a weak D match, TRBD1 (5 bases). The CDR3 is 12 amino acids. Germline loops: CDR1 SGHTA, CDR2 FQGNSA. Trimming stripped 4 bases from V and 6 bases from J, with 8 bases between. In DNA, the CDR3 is TGTGCCAGCAGCTGGGGCCCGGATACGCAGTATTTT. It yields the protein CASSWGPDTQYF.

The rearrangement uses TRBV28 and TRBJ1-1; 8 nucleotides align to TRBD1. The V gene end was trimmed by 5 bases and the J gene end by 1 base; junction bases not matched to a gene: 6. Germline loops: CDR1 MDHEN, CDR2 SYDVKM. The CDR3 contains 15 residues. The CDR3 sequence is CASSPLTGENTEAFF. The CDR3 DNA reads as TGTGCCAGCAGTCCCTTGACAGGGGAGAACACTGAAGCTTTCTTT.

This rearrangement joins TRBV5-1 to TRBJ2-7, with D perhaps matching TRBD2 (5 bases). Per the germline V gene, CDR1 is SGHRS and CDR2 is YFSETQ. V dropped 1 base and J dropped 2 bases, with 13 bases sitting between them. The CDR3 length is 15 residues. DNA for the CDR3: TGCGCCAGCAGCTTGTCTCGGGATAGTACCTACGAGCAGTACTTC. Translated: CASSLSRDSTYEQYF.

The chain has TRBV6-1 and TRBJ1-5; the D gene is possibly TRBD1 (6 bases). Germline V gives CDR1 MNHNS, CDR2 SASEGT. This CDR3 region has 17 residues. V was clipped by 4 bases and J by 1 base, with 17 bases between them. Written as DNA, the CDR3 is TGTGCCAGCAGTGCGTCGTTGGGGGCGTTAAGCAATCAGCCCCAGCATTTT. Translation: CASSASLGALSNQPQHF.

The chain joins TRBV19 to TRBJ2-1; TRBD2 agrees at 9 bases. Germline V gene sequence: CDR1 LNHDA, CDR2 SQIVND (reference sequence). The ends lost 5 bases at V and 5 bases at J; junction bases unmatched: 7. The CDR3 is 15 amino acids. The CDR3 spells CASSVSGSGHNEQFF. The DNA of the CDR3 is TGTGCCAGTAGTGTTAGCGGGAGTGGGCACAATGAGCAGTTCTTC.

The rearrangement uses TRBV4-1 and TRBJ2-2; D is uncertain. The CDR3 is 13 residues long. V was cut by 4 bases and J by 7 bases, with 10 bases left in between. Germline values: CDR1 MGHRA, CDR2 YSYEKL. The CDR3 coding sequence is TGCGCCAGCAGCCTACCCCCTCACGGGGAGCTGTTTTTT. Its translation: CASSLPPHGELFF.

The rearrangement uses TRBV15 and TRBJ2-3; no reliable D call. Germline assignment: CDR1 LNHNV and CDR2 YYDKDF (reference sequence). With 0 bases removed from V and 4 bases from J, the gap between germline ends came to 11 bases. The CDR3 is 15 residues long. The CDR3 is CATSRDIQAADTQYF. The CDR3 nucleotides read TGTGCCACCAGCAGAGATATCCAGGCCGCAGATACGCAGTATTTT.

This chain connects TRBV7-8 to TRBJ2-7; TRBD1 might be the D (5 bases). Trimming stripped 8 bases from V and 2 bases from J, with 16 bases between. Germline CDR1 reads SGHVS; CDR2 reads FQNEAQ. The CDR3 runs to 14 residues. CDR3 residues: CASGEGANAYEQYF. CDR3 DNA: TGTGCCAGCGGTGAAGGGGCGAACGCCTACGAGCAGTACTTC.

CDR3 sequence reads: CASSPRRMNTEAFF. DNA of the CDR3: TGTGCCAGCAGCCCCCGCAGAATGAACACTGAAGCTTTCTTT. V gene TRBV5-4 combines with J gene TRBJ1-1; no clear D. The CDR3 runs 14 residues. CDR1 SGHNT and CDR2 YYREEE come from the germline V gene (reference sequence). The V and J ends lost 4 bases and 0 bases respectively, with 10 bases between them. The variable domain in full, with the rest retrieved from reference TRBV5-4 and TRBJ1-1, is ETGVTQSPTHLIKTRGQQVTLRCSSQSGHNTVSWYQQALGQGPQFIFQYYREEENGRGNFPPRFSGLQFPNYSSELNVNALELDDSALYLCASSPRRMNTEAFFGQGTRLTVV.

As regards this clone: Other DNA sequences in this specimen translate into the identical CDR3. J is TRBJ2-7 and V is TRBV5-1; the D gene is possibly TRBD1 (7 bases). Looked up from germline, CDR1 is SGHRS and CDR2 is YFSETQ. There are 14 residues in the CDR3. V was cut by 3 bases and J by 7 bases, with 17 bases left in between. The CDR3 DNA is TGCGCCAGCAGCTCCAGACAGGGCGCGGGGGAGCAGTACTTC. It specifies CASSSRQGAGEQYF.

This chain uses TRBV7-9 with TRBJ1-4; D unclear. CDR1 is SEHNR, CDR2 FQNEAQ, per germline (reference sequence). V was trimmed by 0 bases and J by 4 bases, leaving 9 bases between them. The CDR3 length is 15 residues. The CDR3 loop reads CASSLALADNEKLFF. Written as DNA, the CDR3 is TGTGCCAGCAGCTTAGCGTTAGCTGATAATGAAAAACTGTTTTTT.